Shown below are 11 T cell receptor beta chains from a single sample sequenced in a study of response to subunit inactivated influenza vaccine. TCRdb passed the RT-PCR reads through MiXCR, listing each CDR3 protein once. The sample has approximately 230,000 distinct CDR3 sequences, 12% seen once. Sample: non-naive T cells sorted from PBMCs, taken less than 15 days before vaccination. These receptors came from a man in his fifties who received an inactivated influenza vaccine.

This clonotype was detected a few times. CDR3 sequence reads: CSVGRSGTALEAFF. The CDR3 DNA follows: TGCAGCGTTGGCCGTTCCGGGACAGCCCTTGAAGCTTTCTTT. This chain links TRBV29-1 with TRBJ1-1; 7 bases agree with TRBD1. The CDR3 covers 14 residues. Germline CDR1 is SQVTM and CDR2 is ANQGSEA. Unmatched junction bases numbered 12, after V lost 4 bases and J lost 7 bases.

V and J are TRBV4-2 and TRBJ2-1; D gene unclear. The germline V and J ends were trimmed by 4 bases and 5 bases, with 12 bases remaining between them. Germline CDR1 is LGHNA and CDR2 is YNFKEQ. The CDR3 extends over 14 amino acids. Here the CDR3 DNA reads TGTGCCAGCAGCCCGACCGGCCCTGACAATGAGCAGTTCTTC. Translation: CASSPTGPDNEQFF.

The CDR3 here is CSASRVEAFF. CDR3 bases: TGCAGTGCTAGTAGGGTTGAAGCTTTCTTT. The chain is built from TRBV20-1 and TRBJ1-1; no clear D gene. The CDR3 has 10 amino acids. Trimming left V 3 bases short and J 7 bases short, with 6 bases between. Per germline, CDR1 DFQATT and CDR2 SNEGSKA (reference sequence).

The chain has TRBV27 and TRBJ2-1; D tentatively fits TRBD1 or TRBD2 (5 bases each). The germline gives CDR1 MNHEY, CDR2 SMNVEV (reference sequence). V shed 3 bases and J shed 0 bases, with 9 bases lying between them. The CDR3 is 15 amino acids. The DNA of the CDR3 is TGTGCCAGCAGTTTTACGGGACGCTCCTACAATGAGCAGTTCTTC. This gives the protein CASSFTGRSYNEQFF.

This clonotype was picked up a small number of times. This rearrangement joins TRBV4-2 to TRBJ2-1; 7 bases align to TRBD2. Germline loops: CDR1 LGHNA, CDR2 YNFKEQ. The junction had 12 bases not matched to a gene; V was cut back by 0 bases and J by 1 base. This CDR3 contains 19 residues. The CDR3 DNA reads TGTGCCAGCAGCCAAGATCTGGGAGGGTCTTGGGGTTCCTACAATGAGCAGTTCTTC. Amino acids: CASSQDLGGSWGSYNEQFF.

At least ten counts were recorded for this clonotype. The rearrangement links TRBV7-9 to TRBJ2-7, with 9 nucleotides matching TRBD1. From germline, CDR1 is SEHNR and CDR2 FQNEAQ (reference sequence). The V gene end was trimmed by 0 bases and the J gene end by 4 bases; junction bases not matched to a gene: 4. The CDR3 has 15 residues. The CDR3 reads CASSLAGQGTYEQYF. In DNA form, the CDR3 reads TGTGCCAGCAGCTTAGCGGGACAGGGAACATACGAGCAGTACTTC. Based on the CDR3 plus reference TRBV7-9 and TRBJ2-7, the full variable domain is DTGVSQNPRHKITKRGQNVTFRCDPISEHNRLYWYRQTLGQGPEFLTYFQNEAQLEKSRLLSDRFSAERPKGSFSTLEIQRTEQGDSAMYLCASSLAGQGTYEQYFGPGTRLTVT.

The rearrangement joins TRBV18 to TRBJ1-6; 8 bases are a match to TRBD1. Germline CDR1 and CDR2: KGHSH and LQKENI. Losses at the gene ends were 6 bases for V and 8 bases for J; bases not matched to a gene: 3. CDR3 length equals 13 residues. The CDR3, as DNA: TGTGCCAGCTCTTTGGACAGGGATTCACCCCTCCACTTT. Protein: CASSLDRDSPLHF.

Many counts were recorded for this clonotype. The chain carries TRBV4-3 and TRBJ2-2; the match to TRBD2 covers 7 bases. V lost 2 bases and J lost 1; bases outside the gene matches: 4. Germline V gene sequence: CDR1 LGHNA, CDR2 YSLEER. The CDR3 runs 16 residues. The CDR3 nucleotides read TGCGCCAGCAGCCAAACCCTAGCGGAGAACACCGGGGAGCTGTTTTTT. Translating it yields CASSQTLAENTGELFF.

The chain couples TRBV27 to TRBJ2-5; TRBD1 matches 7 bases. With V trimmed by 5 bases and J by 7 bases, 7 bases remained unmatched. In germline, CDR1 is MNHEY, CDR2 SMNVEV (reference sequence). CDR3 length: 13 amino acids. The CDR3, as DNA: TGTGCCAGCAGTCCTAGGGCAGGGGGGACCCAGTACTTC. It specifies CASSPRAGGTQYF.

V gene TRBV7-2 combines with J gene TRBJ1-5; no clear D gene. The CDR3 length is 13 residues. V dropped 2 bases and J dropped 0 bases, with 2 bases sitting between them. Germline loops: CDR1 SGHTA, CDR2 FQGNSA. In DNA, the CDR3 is TGTGCCAGCAGCTTACATAGCAATCAGCCCCAGCATTTT. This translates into CASSLHSNQPQHF.

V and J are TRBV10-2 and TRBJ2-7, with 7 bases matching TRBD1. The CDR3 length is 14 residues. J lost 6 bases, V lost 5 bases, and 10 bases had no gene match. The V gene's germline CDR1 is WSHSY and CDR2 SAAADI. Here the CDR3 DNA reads TGCGCCAGCAGTTGGGCAGTCCAGGGGGTCGAGCAGTACTTC. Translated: CASSWAVQGVEQYF.